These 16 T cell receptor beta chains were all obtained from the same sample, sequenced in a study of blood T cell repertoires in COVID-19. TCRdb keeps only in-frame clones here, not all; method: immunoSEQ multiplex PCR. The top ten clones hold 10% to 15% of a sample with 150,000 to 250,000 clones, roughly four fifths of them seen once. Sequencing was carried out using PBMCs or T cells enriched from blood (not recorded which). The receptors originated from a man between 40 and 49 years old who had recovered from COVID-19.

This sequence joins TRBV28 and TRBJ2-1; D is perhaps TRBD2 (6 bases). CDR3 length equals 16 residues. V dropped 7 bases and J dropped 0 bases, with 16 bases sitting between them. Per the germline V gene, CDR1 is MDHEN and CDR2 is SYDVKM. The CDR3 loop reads CASKVFGGISYNEQFF. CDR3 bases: TGTGCCAGCAAAGTCTTCGGCGGGATCTCCTACAATGAGCAGTTCTTC.

CDR3 sequence (DNA): TGCAGCGTTGAGATCCCGGGGTACGGCTACACCTTC. It encodes CSVEIPGYGYTF. V is TRBV29-1 and J is TRBJ1-2; no reliable D call. The CDR3 consists of 12 residues. V was pared by 3 bases and J by 8 bases, with 13 bases between. The V gene's germline CDR1 is SQVTM and CDR2 ANQGSEA.

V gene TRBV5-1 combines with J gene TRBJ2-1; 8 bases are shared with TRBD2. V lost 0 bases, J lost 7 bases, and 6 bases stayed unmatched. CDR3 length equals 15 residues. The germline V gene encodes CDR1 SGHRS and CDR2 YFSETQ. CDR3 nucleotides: TGCGCCAGCAGCTTGGATAGCGGGACTAAAAATGAGCAGTTCTTC. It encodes CASSLDSGTKNEQFF.

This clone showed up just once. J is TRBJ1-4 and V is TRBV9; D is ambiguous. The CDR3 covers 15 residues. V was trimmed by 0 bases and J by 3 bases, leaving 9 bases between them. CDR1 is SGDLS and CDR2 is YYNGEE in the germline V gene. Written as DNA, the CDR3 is TGTGCCAGCAGCGTAGGGGCTCTCCCTAATGAAAAACTGTTTTTT. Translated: CASSVGALPNEKLFF.

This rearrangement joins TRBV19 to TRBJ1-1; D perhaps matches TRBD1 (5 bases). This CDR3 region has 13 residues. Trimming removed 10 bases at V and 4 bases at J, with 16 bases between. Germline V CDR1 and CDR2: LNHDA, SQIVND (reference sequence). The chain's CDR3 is CAISGGERTEAFF. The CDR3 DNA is TGTGCCATTAGCGGAGGGGAGCGCACTGAAGCTTTCTTT. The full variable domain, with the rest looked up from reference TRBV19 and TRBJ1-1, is DGGITQSPKYLFRKEGQNVTLSCEQNLNHDAMYWYRQDPGQGLRLIYYSQIVNDFQKGDIAEGYSVSREKKESFPLTVTSAQKNPTAFYLCAISGGERTEAFFGQGTRLTVV.

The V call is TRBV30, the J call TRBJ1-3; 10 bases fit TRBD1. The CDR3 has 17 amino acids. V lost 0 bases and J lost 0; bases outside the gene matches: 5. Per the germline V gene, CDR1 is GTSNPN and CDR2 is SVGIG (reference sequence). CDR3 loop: CAWSVKTGGYSGNTIYF. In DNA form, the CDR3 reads TGTGCCTGGAGTGTGAAGACAGGGGGCTACTCTGGAAACACCATATATTTT.

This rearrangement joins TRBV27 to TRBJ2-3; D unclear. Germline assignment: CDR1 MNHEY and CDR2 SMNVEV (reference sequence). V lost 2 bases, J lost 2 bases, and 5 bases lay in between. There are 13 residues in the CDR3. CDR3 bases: TGTGCCAGCAGTTTAACTCACACAGATACGCAGTATTTT. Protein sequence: CASSLTHTDTQYF.

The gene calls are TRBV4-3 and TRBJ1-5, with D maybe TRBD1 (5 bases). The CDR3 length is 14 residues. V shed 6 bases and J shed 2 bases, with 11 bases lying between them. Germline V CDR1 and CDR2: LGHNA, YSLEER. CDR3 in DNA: TGCGCCAGCAGTCTAGGGGTACGCAATCAGCCCCAGCATTTT. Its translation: CASSLGVRNQPQHF.

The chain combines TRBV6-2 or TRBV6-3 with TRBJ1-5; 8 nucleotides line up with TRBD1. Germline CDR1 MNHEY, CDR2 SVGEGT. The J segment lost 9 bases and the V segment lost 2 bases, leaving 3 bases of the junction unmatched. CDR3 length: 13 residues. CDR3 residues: CASSYPDRGPQHF. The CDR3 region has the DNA TGTGCCAGCAGTTACCCCGACAGGGGGCCCCAGCATTTT.

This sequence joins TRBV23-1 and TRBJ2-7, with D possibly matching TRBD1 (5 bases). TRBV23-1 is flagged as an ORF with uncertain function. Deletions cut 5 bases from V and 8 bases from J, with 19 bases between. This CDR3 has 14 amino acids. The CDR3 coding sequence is TGCGCCAGCAGTATAATCGACAGCAATAGAAAGCAGTACGTC. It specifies CASSIIDSNRKQYV.

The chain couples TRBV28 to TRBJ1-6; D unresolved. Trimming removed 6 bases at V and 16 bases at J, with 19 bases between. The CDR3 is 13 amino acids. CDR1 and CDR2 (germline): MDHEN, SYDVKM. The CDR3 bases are TGTGCCAGCAGGAACCCTACTCTTAACCGACTCCACTTT. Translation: CASRNPTLNRLHF.

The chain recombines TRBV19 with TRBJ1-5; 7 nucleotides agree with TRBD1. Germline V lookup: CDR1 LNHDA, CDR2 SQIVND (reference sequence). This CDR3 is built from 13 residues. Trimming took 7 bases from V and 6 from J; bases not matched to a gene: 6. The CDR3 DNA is TGTGCCAGTAAGGTGACAGGGCCTCAGCCCCAGCATTTT. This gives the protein CASKVTGPQPQHF.

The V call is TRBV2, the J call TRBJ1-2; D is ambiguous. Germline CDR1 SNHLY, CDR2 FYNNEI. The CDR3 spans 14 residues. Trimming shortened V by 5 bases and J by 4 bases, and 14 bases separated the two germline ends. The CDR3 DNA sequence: TGTGCCAGCAGTACTGGAGGAGACGCCTATGGCTACACCTTC. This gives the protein CASSTGGDAYGYTF.

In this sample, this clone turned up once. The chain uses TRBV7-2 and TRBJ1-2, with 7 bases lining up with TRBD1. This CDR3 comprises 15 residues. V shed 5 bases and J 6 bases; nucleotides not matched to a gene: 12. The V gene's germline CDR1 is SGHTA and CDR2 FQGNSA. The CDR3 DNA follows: TGTGCCAGCAGCCTCCCGAGAGGGGGCGCAGATGGCTACACCTTC. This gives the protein CASSLPRGGADGYTF.

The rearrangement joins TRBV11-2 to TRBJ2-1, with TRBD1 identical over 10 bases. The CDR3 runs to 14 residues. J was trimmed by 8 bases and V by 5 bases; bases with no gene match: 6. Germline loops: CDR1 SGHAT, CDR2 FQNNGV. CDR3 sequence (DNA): TGTGCCAGCAGCACGGGACAGGGGCTATATGAGCAGTTCTTC. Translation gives CASSTGQGLYEQFF. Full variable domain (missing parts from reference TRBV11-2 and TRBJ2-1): EAGVAQSPRYKIIEKRQSVAFWCNPISGHATLYWYQQILGQGPKLLIQFQNNGVVDDSQLPKDRFSAERLKGVDSTLKIQPAKLEDSAVYLCASSTGQGLYEQFFGPGTRLTVL.

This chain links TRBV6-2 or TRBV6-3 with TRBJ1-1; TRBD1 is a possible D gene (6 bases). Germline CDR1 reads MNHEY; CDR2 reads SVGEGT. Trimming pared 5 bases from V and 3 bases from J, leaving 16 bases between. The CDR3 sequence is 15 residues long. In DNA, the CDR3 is TGTGCCAGCAGTCCCCCCAGGGGAGATGACACTGAAGCTTTCTTT. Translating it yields CASSPPRGDDTEAFF.